One and the same sample provided the 6 T cell receptor beta chains below, sequenced in a study of T-cell reconstitution after alpha-beta-depleted transplantation in children. The authors prepared the TCRbeta library with unique molecular identifiers. A single record per CDR3 protein comes from TCRdb applying MiXCR to the PCR reads. This repertoire shows about a million distinct CDR3 sequences, around 30% found once; its top ten account for around 30%. The sequencing here drew on PBMCs, mostly from graft donor cells, taken 360 days after TCRalphabeta/CD19-depleted stem cell transplant. The receptors derive from a boy under two years old who had a stem cell transplant for SCID, so the T cells may come from the graft donor.

This clonotype was seen more than once but under ten times. The chain employs TRBV12-3 or TRBV12-4 and TRBJ2-3; TRBD2 agrees at 14 bases. This CDR3 spans 15 amino acids. J was trimmed by 7 bases and V by 5 bases; bases with no gene match: 5. CDR3 nucleotide sequence: TGTGCCAGCAGTCGGCGACTAGCGGGGGGGCATACGCAGTATTTT. Its protein product is CASSRRLAGGHTQYF.

The V and J genes are TRBV4-3 and TRBJ2-2, with TRBD1 as a possible D gene (5 bases). V was clipped by 0 bases and J by 6 bases, with 14 bases between them. CDR1 and CDR2 from the germline V gene are LGHNA and YSLEER. The CDR3 runs to 16 residues. This CDR3 is CASSQEPGYTAGELFF. In nucleotides, the CDR3 is TGCGCCAGCAGCCAAGAACCAGGGTACACGGCCGGGGAGCTGTTTTTT.

The sample holds a few counts of this clonotype. The V gene is TRBV5-1, the J gene TRBJ2-5; the D call may be TRBD1 or TRBD2 (5 bases each). Trimming took off 4 bases at V and 5 bases at J, with 15 bases between the two ends. The CDR3 loop spans 14 amino acids. Germline CDR1 SGHRS, CDR2 YFSETQ. CDR3 bases: TGCGCCAGCAGCCCGAGGGACCTCGGGGAGACCCAGTACTTC. It translates to CASSPRDLGETQYF.

This chain links TRBV4-1 with TRBJ2-2, with D unresolved. Between the trimmed V and J ends, which lost 4 bases and 0 bases, there was a span of 15 bases. Germline values: CDR1 MGHRA, CDR2 YSYEKL. There are 17 residues in the CDR3. As DNA, the CDR3 is TGCGCCAGCAGCCCTCGGGCCTCGACCGCGAACACCGGGGAGCTGTTTTTT. Translating it yields CASSPRASTANTGELFF.

There are a few counts of this clonotype. The chain couples TRBV4-3 to TRBJ2-7; D possibly matches TRBD1 or TRBD2 (6 bases each). The CDR3 extends over 12 amino acids. The germline gives CDR1 LGHNA, CDR2 YSLEER. V lost 6 bases and J lost 6, with 12 bases in between. The CDR3 DNA reads TGCGCCAGCAGGGGGGGCAGGGGCGAGCAGTACTTC. Translation gives CASRGGRGEQYF.

Only a few counts were recorded for this clonotype. The V gene is TRBV28, the J gene TRBJ2-3, with TRBD2 identical over 8 bases. Germline lookup yields CDR1 MDHEN and CDR2 SYDVKM. CDR3 length: 15 amino acids. The ends lost 4 bases at V and 7 bases at J; junction bases unmatched: 10. The CDR3 region has the DNA TGTGCCAGCAGTTCCACAGCGGGGGTGATGAATACGCAGTATTTT. It encodes CASSSTAGVMNTQYF.